This TCR beta chain was recovered during a study of technical replicates of blood from a handful of donors. The table came from immunoSEQ multiplex PCR; TCRdb's copy has only in-frame clones and leaves some out. The sample includes about 100,000 clones, 96% of them seen just once. The CDR3 is 16 amino acids. J gave up 0 bases and V 4 bases, and 8 bases lay outside the gene matches. CDR1 SGHRS and CDR2 YFSETQ come from the germline V gene. Sequencing input: T cells isolated from PBMCs. This TCR was recovered from a human donor in good health. J is TRBJ1-2 and V is TRBV5-1, with 8 positions matching TRBD1. The CDR3 sequence: CASSVGQGGTNYGYTF. The CDR3 coding sequence is TGCGCCAGCAGCGTCGGACAGGGCGGTACTAACTATGGCTACACCTTC.